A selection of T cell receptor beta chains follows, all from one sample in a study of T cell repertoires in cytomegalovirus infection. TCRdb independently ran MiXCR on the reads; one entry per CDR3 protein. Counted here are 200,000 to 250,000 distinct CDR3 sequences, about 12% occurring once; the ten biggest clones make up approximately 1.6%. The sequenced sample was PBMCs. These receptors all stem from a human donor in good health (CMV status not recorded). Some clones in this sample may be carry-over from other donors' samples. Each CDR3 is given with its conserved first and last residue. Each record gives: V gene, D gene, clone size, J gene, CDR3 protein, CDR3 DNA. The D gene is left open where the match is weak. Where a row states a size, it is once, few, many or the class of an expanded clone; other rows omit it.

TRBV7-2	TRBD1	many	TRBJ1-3	CASSWTGSSGNTIYF	TGTGCCAGCAGTTGGACAGGGAGCTCTGGAAACACCATATATTTT
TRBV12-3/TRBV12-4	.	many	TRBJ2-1	CASSGGRRDEQFF	TGTGCCAGCAGTGGGGGTAGAAGAGATGAGCAGTTCTTC
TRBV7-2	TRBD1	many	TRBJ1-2	CASSFNPGQASYGYTF	TGTGCCAGCAGCTTCAACCCGGGACAGGCGTCCTATGGCTACACCTTC
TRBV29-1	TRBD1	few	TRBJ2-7	CSARQGMGEQYF	TGCAGCGCCCGACAGGGAATGGGGGAGCAGTACTTC
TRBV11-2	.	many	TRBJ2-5	CASSWTVKETQYF	TGTGCCAGCAGCTGGACGGTAAAAGAGACCCAGTACTTC
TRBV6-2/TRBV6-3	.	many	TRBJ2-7	CASRRTGPERSYEQYF	TGTGCCAGCAGGCGAACAGGCCCAGAGAGGTCCTACGAGCAGTACTTC
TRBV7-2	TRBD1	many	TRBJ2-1	CASSTGTGGPIF	TGTGCCAGCAGCACCGGGACAGGGGGCCCCATTTTC
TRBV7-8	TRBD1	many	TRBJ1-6	CASSLESTGGSWSPLHF	TGTGCCAGCAGCTTAGAGTCCACAGGGGGTTCGTGGTCACCCCTCCACTTT
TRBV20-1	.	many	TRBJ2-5	CSAREAGRETQYF	TGCAGTGCTAGAGAGGCAGGGCGAGAGACCCAGTACTTC
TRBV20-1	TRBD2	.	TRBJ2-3	CSAIRFRTSGGADTQYF	TGCAGTGCTATCCGCTTCCGGACTAGCGGGGGGGCAGATACGCAGTATTTT
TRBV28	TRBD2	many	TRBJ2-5	CASSTRFSGLFQETQYF	TGTGCCAGCAGTACTCGGTTTAGCGGGTTATTCCAAGAGACCCAGTACTTC
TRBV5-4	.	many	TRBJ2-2	CASSLDGPGPGELFF	TGTGCCAGCAGCTTGGACGGACCTGGGCCCGGGGAGCTGTTTTTT
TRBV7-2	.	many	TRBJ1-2	CASRLSGGGDQNYGYTF	TGTGCCAGCAGACTCAGTGGAGGTGGTGACCAAAACTATGGCTACACCTTC
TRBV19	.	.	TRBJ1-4	CASTVGGQRDEKLFF	TGTGCCAGTACTGTAGGCGGGCAGCGGGATGAAAAACTGTTTTTT
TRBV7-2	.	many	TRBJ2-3	CASSRLGDTQYF	TGTGCCAGCAGTCGCCTGGGAGATACGCAGTATTTT
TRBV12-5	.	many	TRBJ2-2	CASGLARFNTGELFF	TGTGCTAGTGGTTTGGCCCGGTTTAACACCGGGGAGCTGTTTTTT
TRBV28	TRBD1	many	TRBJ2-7	CASSLYPRTGPYEQYF	TGTGCCAGCAGTTTATACCCCAGGACAGGTCCCTACGAGCAGTACTTC
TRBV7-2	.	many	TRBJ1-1	CASSYRLNTEAFF	TGTGCCAGCAGCTACCGATTGAACACTGAAGCTTTCTTT
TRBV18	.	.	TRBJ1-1	CASSEVWGTEAFF	TGTGCCAGCTCAGAGGTTTGGGGGACTGAAGCTTTCTTT
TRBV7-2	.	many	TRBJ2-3	CASSYAFQGRGTDTQYF	TGTGCCAGCAGCTACGCCTTCCAAGGACGGGGCACAGATACGCAGTATTTT
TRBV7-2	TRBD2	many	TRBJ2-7	CASSLAPRGGSYEQYF	TGTGCCAGCAGCTTAGCCCCTCGGGGGGGGTCCTACGAGCAGTACTTC
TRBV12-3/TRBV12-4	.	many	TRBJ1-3	CASSFRGGNTIYF	TGTGCCAGCAGTTTTCGAGGTGGAAACACCATATATTTT
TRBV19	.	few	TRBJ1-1	CASRETEAFF	TGTGCCAGTAGGGAGACTGAAGCTTTCTTT
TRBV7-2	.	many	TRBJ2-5	CASSQPGETQYF	TGTGCCAGCAGCCAGCCGGGCGAGACCCAGTACTTC
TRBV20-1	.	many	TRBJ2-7	CSARALRREPPYYEQYF	TGCAGTGCTAGAGCCCTCCGCCGGGAACCCCCCTACTACGAGCAGTACTTC
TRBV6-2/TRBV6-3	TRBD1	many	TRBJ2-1	CATLGTVYNEQFF	TGTGCCACGCTGGGGACAGTATACAATGAGCAGTTCTTC
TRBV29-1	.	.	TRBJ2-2	CSVEGATNTGELFF	TGCAGCGTGGAGGGTGCGACTAACACCGGGGAGCTGTTTTTT
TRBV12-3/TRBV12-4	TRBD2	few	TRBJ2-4	CASSFAGRVSKNIQYF	TGTGCCAGCAGTTTTGCAGGGAGGGTCTCCAAAAACATTCAGTACTTC
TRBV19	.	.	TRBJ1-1	CASHRFLNTEAFF	TGTGCCAGCCACAGATTTTTAAACACTGAAGCTTTCTTT
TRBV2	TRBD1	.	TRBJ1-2	CASSETGEVGYTF	TGTGCCAGCAGCGAGACAGGGGAGGTTGGCTACACCTTC
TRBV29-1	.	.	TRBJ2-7	CSVVVQGPYEQYF	TGCAGCGTTGTCGTACAGGGCCCCTACGAGCAGTACTTC
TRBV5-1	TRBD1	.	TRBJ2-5	CASSLEPGGLFQETQYF	TGCGCCAGCAGCTTGGAACCAGGGGGCCTCTTCCAAGAGACCCAGTACTTC
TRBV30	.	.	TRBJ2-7	CAWSVRLAAYEQYF	TGTGCCTGGAGTGTCAGGTTAGCCGCCTACGAGCAGTACTTC
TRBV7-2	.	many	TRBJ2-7	CASSLGGVGNEQYF	TGTGCCAGCAGCTTAGGGGGCGTTGGCAACGAGCAGTACTTC
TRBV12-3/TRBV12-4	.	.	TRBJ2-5	CASTGGPGQSLRRGETQYF	TGTGCCAGCACCGGGGGTCCCGGACAGAGTCTTCGGAGAGGAGAGACCCAGTACTTC
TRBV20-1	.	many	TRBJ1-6	CSARESYGSYNSPLHF	TGCAGTGCTAGAGAGTCCTACGGCTCCTATAATTCACCCCTCCACTTT
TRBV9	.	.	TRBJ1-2	CASSVAIFGLNYGYTF	TGTGCCAGCAGCGTAGCTATATTCGGTTTGAACTATGGCTACACCTTC
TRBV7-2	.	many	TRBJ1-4	CASSLGRINEKLFF	TGTGCCAGCAGCTTAGGACGGATTAATGAAAAACTGTTTTTT
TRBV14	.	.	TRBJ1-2	CASSQDQGSADYTF	TGTGCCAGCAGCCAAGATCAAGGGTCTGCGGACTACACCTTC
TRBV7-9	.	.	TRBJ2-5	CASSWETAQETQYF	TGTGCCAGCAGCTGGGAAACCGCTCAAGAGACCCAGTACTTC
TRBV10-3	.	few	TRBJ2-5	CAISGGVQETQYF	TGTGCCATCAGTGGCGGGGTCCAAGAGACCCAGTACTTC
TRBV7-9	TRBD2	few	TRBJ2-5	CASSSAATSSFETQYF	TGTGCCAGCAGCTCGGCCGCGACTAGCAGTTTTGAGACCCAGTACTTC
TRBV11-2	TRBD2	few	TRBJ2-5	CASSLERGGGETQYF	TGTGCCAGCAGCTTAGAGCGGGGGGGCGGGGAGACCCAGTACTTC
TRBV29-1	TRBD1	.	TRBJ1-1	CSAVGDRGRRTEAFF	TGCAGCGCTGTGGGGGACAGGGGGCGCCGGACTGAAGCTTTCTTT
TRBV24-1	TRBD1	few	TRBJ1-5	CATSDSPGQGSQPQHF	TGTGCCACCAGTGATTCTCCGGGACAGGGGAGTCAGCCCCAGCATTTT
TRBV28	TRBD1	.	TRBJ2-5	CASSLPDRGIGYF	TGTGCCAGCAGTTTACCCGACAGGGGCATAGGGTACTTC
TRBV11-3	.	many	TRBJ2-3	CASSPGQSTDTQYF	TGTGCCAGCAGTCCGGGACAAAGCACAGATACGCAGTATTTT
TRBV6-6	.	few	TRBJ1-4	CASTPTNEKLFF	TGTGCCAGCACCCCAACTAATGAAAAACTGTTTTTT
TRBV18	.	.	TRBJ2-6	CASSPVGANVLTF	TGTGCCAGCTCACCAGTGGGCGCCAACGTCCTGACTTTC
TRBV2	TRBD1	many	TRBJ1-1	CASRLQGSTEAFF	TGTGCCAGCAGGTTACAGGGGAGCACTGAAGCTTTCTTT
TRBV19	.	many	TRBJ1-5	CASSIRDPSNQPQHF	TGTGCCAGTAGTATCCGGGACCCTAGCAATCAGCCCCAGCATTTT
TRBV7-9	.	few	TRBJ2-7	CASSLERPVYEQYF	TGTGCCAGCAGCTTAGAAAGGCCTGTGTACGAGCAGTACTTC
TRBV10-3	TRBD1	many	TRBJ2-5	CASWTGEETQYF	TGTGCCTCCTGGACAGGGGAGGAGACCCAGTACTTC
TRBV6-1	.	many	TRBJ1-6	CASRIARQSYNSPLHF	TGTGCCAGCAGAATCGCTCGACAGAGCTATAATTCACCCCTCCACTTT